This passage covers 24 T cell receptor beta chains from one sample sequenced in a study of tissue T cells after allogeneic stem cell transplantation. Profiled with immunoSEQ multiplex PCR; TCRdb holds only in-frame clones, not every one. The data show about 7,700 clones, roughly a third seen once. The time point here: mouse harvest day 14 after allogeneic transplant. The graft held 10^6 splenic CD5+ T cells and 10^7 T-cell-depleted bone marrow cells. The sequenced sample consisted of skin. All receptors come from a female BALB/c mouse given C57BL/6 T cells with graft-versus-host disease after an allogeneic hematopoietic cell transplant.

On this clone: The gene names here belong to mouse. The CDR3 end lies 1 residue beyond the end of the read and is filled in from the germline J gene. The rearrangement joins TRBV26 to TRBJ1-4; D is ambiguous. In germline, CDR1 is KGHPV, CDR2 FQNQEV (reference sequence). Deletions cut 0 bases from V and 3 bases from J, with 8 bases between. The CDR3 sequence is 15 residues long. The CDR3 loop is CASSLSGKANERLFF. CDR3 DNA (partial): TGTGCCAGCAGTCTGTCAGGGAAGGCCAACGAAAGATTATTT.

As regards this clone: The gene symbols are mouse symbols. The read ends 1 residue before the CDR3 terminus; that terminus is restored from the germline J gene. The gene calls are TRBV23 and TRBJ2-3; TRBD2 is taken as the D call from the table, unchecked against the DNA. CDR1 and CDR2 from the germline V gene are KGHTA and FQNQQP. The CDR3 is 15 residues long. The CDR3 protein is CSSSPGLGGVETLYF. The sequenced part of the CDR3 DNA is TGCTCCAGCAGTCCCGGACTGGGGGGGGTAGAAACGCTGTAT.

In this sample, this clone turned up a few times. Any gene name here is a mouse gene name. Read coverage stops 1 residue before the CDR3 terminus; the germline J gene supplies the remainder. Within the sample, other DNA sequences also encode this same CDR3. The chain carries TRBV26 and TRBJ1-1, with D perhaps TRBD1 (5 bases). CDR3 length: 13 residues. Trimming left V 4 bases short and J 1 base short, with 7 bases between. Germline CDR1 is KGHPV and CDR2 is FQNQEV (reference sequence). The CDR3: CASSQGQNTEVFF. The part of the CDR3 DNA that was read is TGTGCCAGCAGTCAAGGACAAAACACAGAAGTCTTC.

About this clone itself: Germline and genes here are mouse. The observed sequence ends 1 residue before the CDR3 terminus, with the missing tail filled in from the germline J gene. The rearrangement uses TRBV3 and TRBJ2-5; 9 bases are a match to TRBD2. CDR1 and CDR2 (germline): SNHLY, FYNGKV (reference sequence). V was pared by 6 bases and J by 4 bases, with 5 bases of the junction left unmatched. This CDR3 comprises 14 residues. The CDR3 protein is CASRPGLGEDTQYF. The sequenced part of the CDR3 DNA is TGTGCCAGCAGACCGGGACTGGGTGAAGACACCCAGTAC.

A remark on this clone: The gene symbols are mouse symbols. The read ends 1 residue early relative to the CDR3; the germline J gene fills the gap. The V and J genes are TRBV15 and TRBJ1-3, with D tentatively TRBD1 (6 bases). Germline loops: CDR1 SGHND, CDR2 FRSKSL. Trimming left V 0 bases short and J 2 bases short, with 11 bases between. This CDR3 contains 16 residues. The part of the CDR3 DNA that was read is TGTGCCAGCAGTTTAGCGCGGGGGGCGGCTGGAAATACGCTCTAT. Protein sequence: CASSLARGAAGNTLY. The full CDR3 reads CASSLARGAAGNTLYF.

About this clone: These gene names are mouse names. The sequenced fragment ends 1 residue before the CDR3 boundary, so the rest is inferred from the germline J gene. The chain employs TRBV26 and TRBJ1-1; no clear D gene. The CDR3 is made up of 13 amino acids. Per germline, CDR1 KGHPV and CDR2 FQNQEV (reference sequence). Trimming stripped 3 bases from V and 0 bases from J, with 5 bases between. CDR3 DNA (partial): TGTGCCAGCAGTCTCACAACAAACACAGAAGTCTTC. As protein: CASSLTTNTEVF. The whole CDR3 protein reads CASSLTTNTEVFF.

This clone has just a few counts. Genes and germline come from the mouse. The read ends 1 residue early relative to the CDR3; the germline J gene fills the gap. V usage is TRBV13-2 and J usage is TRBJ2-1, with 9 bases identical to TRBD2. V was clipped by 5 bases and J by 0 bases; unmatched bases: 0. Germline lookup yields CDR1 NNHNN and CDR2 SYGAGS (reference sequence). The CDR3 spans 14 residues. The part of the CDR3 DNA that was read is TGTGCCAGCGGGGACTGGGGTAACTATGCTGAGCAGTTC. Translation gives CASGDWGNYAEQF. The full-length CDR3 reads as CASGDWGNYAEQFF.

In the case of this clone: Any gene name here is a mouse gene name. From the germline J gene comes the end of the CDR3, since the read stops 1 residue before it. The chain couples TRBV26 to TRBJ1-2; maybe TRBD1 (5 bases). Germline values: CDR1 KGHPV, CDR2 FQNQEV (reference sequence). Trimming removed 5 bases at V and 0 bases at J, with 10 bases between. The CDR3 runs to 14 residues. The CDR3 bases that were read are TGTGCCAGCAGTTTGGACATTGCAAACTCCGACTACACC. This translates into CASSLDIANSDYT. The entire CDR3 protein reads CASSLDIANSDYTF. Drawing the rest from reference TRBV26 and TRBJ1-2, the complete variable domain is NSKVIQTPRYLVKGQGQKAKMRCIPEKGHPVVFWYQQNKNNEFKFLINFQNQEVLQQIDMTEKRFSAECPSNSPCSLEIQSSEAGDSALYLCASSLDIANSDYTFGSGTRLLVI.

This clone was found a few times. Gene names and germline match the mouse. Read data end 1 residue before the CDR3 end; the end is taken from the germline J gene. Other DNA sequences of this sample code for an identical CDR3. V and J are TRBV29 and TRBJ2-7; no firm D call. The germline V gene encodes CDR1 MSHET and CDR2 SYDVDS. Trimming shortened V by 3 bases and J by 4 bases, and 4 bases separated the two germline ends. CDR3 length: 11 residues. CDR3 sequence: CASSFGYEQYF. The CDR3 bases that were read are TGTGCTAGCAGTTTTGGATATGAACAGTAC.

Regarding this clone: Gene names denote mouse genes. Read data end 1 residue before the CDR3 end; the end is taken from the germline J gene. V is TRBV16 and J is TRBJ2-7; 7 bases match TRBD2. Losses at the gene ends were 0 bases for V and 7 bases for J; bases not matched to a gene: 0. Germline-derived CDR1 and CDR2 are SGHSA and FRNQAP. The CDR3 contains 12 residues. CDR3 sequence: CASSLEGGEQYF. The CDR3 DNA, read in part, is TGTGCAAGCAGCTTAGAGGGGGGGGAACAGTAC.

This clone rates as medium-sized. The listed genes are named as in mouse. The read gets to within 1 residue of the CDR3 end, and the germline J gene fills in the rest. V and J are TRBV26 and TRBJ2-5; D possibly corresponds to TRBD1 (5 bases). Germline V CDR1 and CDR2: KGHPV, FQNQEV (reference sequence). Trimming removed 4 bases at V and 0 bases at J, with 8 bases between. This CDR3 is 14 amino acids long. The CDR3 loop reads CASSPSGNQDTQYF. Partial CDR3 DNA: TGTGCCAGCAGTCCCTCAGGGAACCAAGACACCCAGTAC.

In this sample, this clone turned up a few times. The gene symbols are mouse symbols. The read ends 1 residue early relative to the CDR3; the germline J gene fills the gap. This chain connects TRBV26 to TRBJ1-4; maybe TRBD1 (6 bases). The CDR3 extends over 14 amino acids. The V gene lost 3 bases and the J gene lost 4 bases, with 9 bases spanning the gap. Germline loops: CDR1 KGHPV, CDR2 FQNQEV (reference sequence). CDR3 sequence reads: CASSLQGFNERLFF. CDR3 DNA (partial): TGTGCCAGCAGTCTTCAGGGGTTCAACGAAAGATTATTT.

This clone was recorded a few times. The gene names given are mouse names. The read ends 1 residue early relative to the CDR3; the germline J gene fills the gap. V usage is TRBV3 and J usage is TRBJ1-4, with TRBD1 matching 9 bases. The V gene's germline CDR1 is SNHLY and CDR2 FYNGKV (reference sequence). The CDR3 consists of 15 residues. V dropped 4 bases and J dropped 4; count of bases not matched to a gene: 4. CDR3 DNA (partial): TGTGCCAGCAGCTCACAGGGGGCCGGCAACGAAAGATTATTT. Protein sequence: CASSSQGAGNERLF. In full, the CDR3 is CASSSQGAGNERLFF.

As to this clone: Germline and genes here are mouse. Read data end 1 residue before the CDR3 end; the end is taken from the germline J gene. The V gene is TRBV26, the J gene TRBJ2-7, with TRBD1 matching over 8 bases. Germline V gene lookup returns CDR1 KGHPV and CDR2 FQNQEV (reference sequence). The junction had 8 bases not matched to a gene; V was cut back by 0 bases and J by 7 bases. The CDR3 runs to 15 residues. Incomplete CDR3 DNA: TGTGCCAGCAGTCTGTCGTGGCAGGGGGCGGGAGAACAGTAC. Residues: CASSLSWQGAGEQY. The full CDR3 sequence reads CASSLSWQGAGEQYF.

This clone has only a few counts. All gene names here are mouse names. The read halts 1 residue ahead of the CDR3 end, with the missing end drawn from the germline J gene. The V call is TRBV13-2, the J call TRBJ2-1; TRBD2 matches at 9 bases. This CDR3 contains 16 residues. V gave up 1 base and J gave up 0 bases; unmatched junction bases: 2. In germline, CDR1 is NNHNN, CDR2 SYGAGS (reference sequence). CDR3 DNA, as far as it was read: TGTGCCAGCGGTGATCGGACTGGGGATAACTATGCTGAGCAGTTC. Protein: CASGDRTGDNYAEQF. The CDR3, in full, reads CASGDRTGDNYAEQFF.

This clone was seen only a few times. Mouse gene names and germline throughout. The sequenced fragment ends 1 residue before the CDR3 boundary, so the rest is inferred from the germline J gene. The V call is TRBV26, the J call TRBJ1-2; D not certain. Germline CDR1 and CDR2: KGHPV and FQNQEV (reference sequence). CDR3 length equals 12 residues. V was clipped by 7 bases and J by 1 base, with 7 bases between them. The CDR3 DNA, read in part, is TGTGCCAGCACCGAGCAAAACTCCGACTACACC. Residues: CASTEQNSDYT. The whole CDR3 sequence is CASTEQNSDYTF.

Turning to this clone: The genes are named according to mouse. The missing CDR3 end, 1 residue past where the read stops, is filled in from the germline J gene. The rearrangement joins TRBV26 to TRBJ1-1; 7 nucleotides align to TRBD1. V was pared by 5 bases and J by 1 base, with 4 bases of the junction left unmatched. The CDR3 length is 14 residues. Per germline, CDR1 KGHPV and CDR2 FQNQEV (reference sequence). The CDR3 reads CASSSGTENTEVFF. The part of the CDR3 DNA that was read is TGTGCCAGCAGTTCCGGGACAGAAAACACAGAAGTCTTC.

For this clone: Any gene name here is a mouse gene name. The read is 1 residue too short to cover the CDR3 end, so that end is filled in from the germline J gene. This sequence joins TRBV13-2 and TRBJ2-4; 10 nucleotides line up with TRBD1. Germline loops: CDR1 NNHNN, CDR2 SYGAGS (reference sequence). The V and J ends lost 4 bases and 1 base, in that order; junction bases with no gene match: 6. The CDR3 is 16 residues long. CDR3: CASGPTGGAGQNTLYF. The covered CDR3 bases are TGTGCCAGCGGTCCGACAGGGGGCGCGGGTCAAAACACCTTGTAC.

This clone has a handful of counts. Genes and germline are mouse. The CDR3 end lies 1 residue beyond the end of the read and is filled in from the germline J gene. The V gene is TRBV26, the J gene TRBJ2-7, with D possibly TRBD1 on 6 matching bases. The germline gives CDR1 KGHPV, CDR2 FQNQEV (reference sequence). CDR3 length: 14 residues. Trimming stripped 3 bases from V and 0 bases from J, with 9 bases between. CDR3 sequence: CASSLRDNSYEQYF. The CDR3 DNA, read in part, is TGTGCCAGCAGTCTCCGGGACAACTCCTATGAACAGTAC.

In regard to this clone: Gene names are the mouse ones. The missing CDR3 end, 1 residue past where the read stops, is filled in from the germline J gene. The chain carries TRBV26 and TRBJ2-7; no clear D. Germline values: CDR1 KGHPV, CDR2 FQNQEV (reference sequence). The length of the CDR3 is 14 residues. V gave up 2 bases and J gave up 0 bases, with 8 bases separating them. CDR3 DNA, as far as it was read: TGTGCCAGCAGTCTGGAGACAAACTCCTATGAACAGTAC. This sequence encodes CASSLETNSYEQY. The complete CDR3 protein is CASSLETNSYEQYF.

This clone was seen only a few times. The gene names given are mouse names. The read terminates 1 residue ahead of where the CDR3 ends, so the germline J gene completes it. The V call is TRBV13-3, the J call TRBJ1-3; no definite D call. V was cut by 2 bases and J by 0 bases, with 12 bases left in between. Germline CDR1 reads NNHDY; CDR2 reads SYVADS. This CDR3 is 16 amino acids long. CDR3 bases read: TGTGCCAGCAGTGAGAGGGTCTCTAATTCTGGAAATACGCTCTAT. Its protein is CASSERVSNSGNTLY. The entire CDR3 is CASSERVSNSGNTLYF. The full variable domain, in which reference TRBV13-3 and TRBJ1-3 provide the parts outside the CDR3, is EAAVTQSPRSKVAVTGGKVTLSCHQTNNHDYMYWYRQDTGHGLRLIHYSYVADSTEKGDIPDGYKASRPSQENFSLILELASLSQTAVYFCASSERVSNSGNTLYFGEGSRLIVV.

To note about this clone: All gene names here are mouse names. The read terminates 1 residue before the CDR3 end, so the remaining end is supplied by the germline J gene. This rearrangement joins TRBV3 to TRBJ2-4; 12 nucleotides agree with TRBD2. Germline V gene lookup returns CDR1 SNHLY and CDR2 FYNGKV (reference sequence). V lost 5 bases and J lost 0; bases outside the gene matches: 3. The CDR3 length is 16 residues. The sequenced part of the CDR3 DNA is TGTGCCAGCAGCCAGGGACTGGGGGGTAGTCAAAACACCTTGTAC. It yields the protein CASSQGLGGSQNTLY. The whole CDR3 protein reads CASSQGLGGSQNTLYF.

As regards this clone: Germline and genes here are mouse. The read comes to an end 1 residue before the CDR3 does, leaving the germline J gene to fill in the end. The chain has TRBV26 and TRBJ2-4; no firm D call. V dropped 4 bases and J dropped 0 bases, with 5 bases sitting between them. CDR1 is KGHPV and CDR2 is FQNQEV in the germline V gene (reference sequence). The CDR3 has 13 residues. The CDR3 spells CASSPQSQNTLYF. CDR3 DNA (partial): TGTGCCAGCAGTCCTCAAAGTCAAAACACCTTGTAC.

As regards this clone: Gene names refer to mouse genes. Read data end 1 residue before the CDR3 end; the end is taken from the germline J gene. V gene TRBV26 combines with J gene TRBJ1-6, with D hard to call. TRBJ1-6 is classed as an ORF, of uncertain function. The CDR3 is 13 residues long. The ends were cut back, 2 bases at V and 4 bases at J, with 3 bases in the middle. Germline loops: CDR1 KGHPV, CDR2 FQNQEV (reference sequence). CDR3 DNA (partial): TGTGCCAGCAGTCTGGAGTATAATTCGCCCCTCTAC. Its protein is CASSLEYNSPLY. The full CDR3 protein reads CASSLEYNSPLYF.